This TCR beta chain was sequenced in a study of Tregs in tolerant kidney transplant recipients. Libraries were prepared by immunoSEQ multiplex PCR; TCRdb keeps only in-frame clonotypes and omits some of them. The table shows 50,000 to 65,000 clones, with around 87% occurring only once. Mixed chimerism was transient after nonmyeloablative marrow transplants from related graft donors. CD4+CD25+CD127- Tregs, CD4+CD25- non-Tregs, CD4 and CD8 cells were sorted. General study results and limits: This study did not directly address biological reproducibility. Expanding Tregs on activated donor B cells appeared to best identify donor-specific TCRbeta clones. Nucleotide sequences could not be compared across some patients' samples due to primer changes.

A note on this clone: Its antigen is unknown. Other DNA sequences in the sample encode the same CDR3.

V lost 6 bases to trimming and J lost 2 bases, with 10 bases between them. CDR1 MNHEY and CDR2 SVGAGI come from the germline V gene. The CDR3 has 13 amino acids. The specimen comprised CD4+ T cells from blood (PBMCs), sampled 6 months after the transplant. This receptor was obtained from a human patient who received a combined kidney and bone marrow transplant. The T cells may come from the graft donor. The chain has TRBV6-5 and TRBJ1-2; the D gene is possibly TRBD1 (6 bases). CDR3 bases: TGTGCCAGCAGCCGGACAGTGAACTATGGCTACACCTTC. Translating it yields CASSRTVNYGYTF.